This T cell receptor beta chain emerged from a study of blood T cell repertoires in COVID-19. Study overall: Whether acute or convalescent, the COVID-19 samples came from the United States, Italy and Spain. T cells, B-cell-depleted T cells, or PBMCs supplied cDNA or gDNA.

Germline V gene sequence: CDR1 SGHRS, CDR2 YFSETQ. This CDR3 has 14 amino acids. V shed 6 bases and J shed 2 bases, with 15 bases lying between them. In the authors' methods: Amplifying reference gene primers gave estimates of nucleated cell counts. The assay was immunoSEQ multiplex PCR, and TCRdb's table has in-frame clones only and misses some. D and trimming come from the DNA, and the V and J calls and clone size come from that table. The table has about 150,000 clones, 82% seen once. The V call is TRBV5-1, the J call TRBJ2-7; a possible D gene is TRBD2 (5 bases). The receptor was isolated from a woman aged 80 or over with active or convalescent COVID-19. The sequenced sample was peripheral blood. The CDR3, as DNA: TGCGCCAGCACCCCTGATGGAGGTACCTACGAGCAGTACTTC. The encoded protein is CASTPDGGTYEQYF.